This T cell receptor (beta chain) was retrieved from a study of Graves' ophthalmopathy and Graves' hyperthyroidism. Study-level findings and limits: Blood also held most thyroid clonotypes expanded above 0.001 frequency.

Beta-chain TCR CDR3 regions were amplified from RNA transcripts. The workflow started with a first-round RT-PCR run with HTBI primers and then moved on to a second-round multiplex PCR. MiXCR, run by TCRdb on the multiplex PCR reads, gives a single entry per CDR3 protein. The sample includes about 370,000 distinct CDR3 sequences, 15% to 20% of them seen just once. The study recruited hyperthyroidism patients aged 18 to 65 who were newly diagnosed, under 2 months' duration. Exclusion criteria comprised other autoimmune diseases, uncontrolled infections, pregnancy or lactation in patients. There are many counts of this clonotype. Its matching antigen is unknown. The receptor comes from an adult woman with stable Graves' hyperthyroidism. The sequencing sample was made of peripheral blood.

The CDR3 sequence is CASSENQGDEQYF. CDR3 nucleotide sequence: TGTGCCAGCAGTGAGAATCAGGGGGACGAGCAGTACTTC. The J gene is TRBJ2-7, the V gene TRBV25-1; 7 nucleotides agree with TRBD1. The germline V gene has CDR1 MGHDK and CDR2 SYGVNS. Trimming cost V 3 bases and J 5 bases; bases outside gene matches: 4. The CDR3 loop spans 13 amino acids.